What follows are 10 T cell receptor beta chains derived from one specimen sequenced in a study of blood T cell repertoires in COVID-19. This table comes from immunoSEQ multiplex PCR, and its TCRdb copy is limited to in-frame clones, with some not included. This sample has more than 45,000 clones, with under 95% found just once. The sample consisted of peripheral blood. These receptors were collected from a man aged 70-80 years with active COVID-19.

CDR3: CASMFLAGGTYNEQFF. The CDR3, as DNA: TGTGCCAGCATGTTCCTAGCGGGGGGAACCTACAATGAGCAGTTCTTC. The chain links TRBV27 to TRBJ2-1; 11 nucleotides match TRBD2. There are 16 residues in the CDR3. Per the germline V gene, CDR1 is MNHEY and CDR2 is SMNVEV (reference sequence). The V segment lost 7 bases and the J segment 2 bases; nucleotides outside the gene matches: 7.

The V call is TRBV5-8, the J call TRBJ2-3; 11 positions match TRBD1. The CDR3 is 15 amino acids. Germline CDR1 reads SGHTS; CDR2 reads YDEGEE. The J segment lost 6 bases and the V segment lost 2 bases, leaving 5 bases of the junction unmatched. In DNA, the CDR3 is TGTGCCAGCAGCTTCCGGGACAGGGGGTCCGATACGCAGTATTTT. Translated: CASSFRDRGSDTQYF.

The CDR3 coding sequence is TGTGCCAGCAGCCAAGTCCTGGGACACCGGGAGCTGTTTTTT. Translated: CASSQVLGHRELFF. The chain employs TRBV3-1 (or the pseudogene TRBV3-2) and TRBJ2-2, with a weak D call TRBD1 (6 bases). CDR1 is LGHDT, CDR2 YNNKEL, per germline (reference sequence). V was pared by 1 base and J by 9 bases, with 12 bases between. The CDR3 loop spans 14 amino acids.

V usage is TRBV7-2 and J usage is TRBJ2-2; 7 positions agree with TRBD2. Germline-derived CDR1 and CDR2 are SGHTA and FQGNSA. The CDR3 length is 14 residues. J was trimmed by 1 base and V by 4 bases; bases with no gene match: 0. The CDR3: CASSSGGNTGELFF. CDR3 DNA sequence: TGTGCCAGCAGCTCGGGGGGGAACACCGGGGAGCTGTTTTTT.

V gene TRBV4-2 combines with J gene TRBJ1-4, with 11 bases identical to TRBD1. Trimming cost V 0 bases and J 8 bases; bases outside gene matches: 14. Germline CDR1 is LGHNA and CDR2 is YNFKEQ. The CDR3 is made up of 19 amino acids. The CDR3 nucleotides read TGTGCCAGCAGCCAAGACGTAGGGGTTAGGACAGGGGGCCGGGAAAAACTGTTTTTT. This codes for CASSQDVGVRTGGREKLFF.

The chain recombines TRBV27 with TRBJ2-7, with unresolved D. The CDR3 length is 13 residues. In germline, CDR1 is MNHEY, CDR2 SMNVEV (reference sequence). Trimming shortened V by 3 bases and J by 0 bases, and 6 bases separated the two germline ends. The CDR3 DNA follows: TGTGCCAGCAGTTTGGGCGACTCCTACGAGCAGTACTTC. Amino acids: CASSLGDSYEQYF.

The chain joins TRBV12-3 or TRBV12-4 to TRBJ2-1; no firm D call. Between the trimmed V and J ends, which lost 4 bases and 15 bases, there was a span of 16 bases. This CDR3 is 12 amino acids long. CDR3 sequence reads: CASSSPPRGPFF. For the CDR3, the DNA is TGTGCCAGCAGTTCGCCTCCACGCGGTCCGTTCTTC.

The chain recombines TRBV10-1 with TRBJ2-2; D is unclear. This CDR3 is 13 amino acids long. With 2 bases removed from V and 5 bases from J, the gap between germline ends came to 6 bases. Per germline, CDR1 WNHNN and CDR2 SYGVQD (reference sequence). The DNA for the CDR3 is TGCGCCAGCAGTGAGACACCTACCGGGGAGCTGTTTTTT. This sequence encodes CASSETPTGELFF.

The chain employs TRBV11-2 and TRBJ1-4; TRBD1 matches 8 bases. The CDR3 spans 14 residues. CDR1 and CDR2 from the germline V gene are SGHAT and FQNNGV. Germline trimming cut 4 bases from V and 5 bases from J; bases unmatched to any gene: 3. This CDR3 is CASSYGQGNEKLFF. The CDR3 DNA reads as TGTGCCAGCAGCTACGGACAGGGCAATGAAAAACTGTTTTTT. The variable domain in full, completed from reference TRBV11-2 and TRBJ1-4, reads EAGVAQSPRYKIIEKRQSVAFWCNPISGHATLYWYQQILGQGPKLLIQFQNNGVVDDSQLPKDRFSAERLKGVDSTLKIQPAKLEDSAVYLCASSYGQGNEKLFFGSGTQLSVL.

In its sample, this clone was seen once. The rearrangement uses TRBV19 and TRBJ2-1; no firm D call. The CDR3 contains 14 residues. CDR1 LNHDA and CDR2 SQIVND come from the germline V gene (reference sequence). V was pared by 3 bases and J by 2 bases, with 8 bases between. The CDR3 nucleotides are TGTGCCAGTAGTATCCGGGTCCCCTACAATGAGCAGTTCTTC. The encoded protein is CASSIRVPYNEQFF.